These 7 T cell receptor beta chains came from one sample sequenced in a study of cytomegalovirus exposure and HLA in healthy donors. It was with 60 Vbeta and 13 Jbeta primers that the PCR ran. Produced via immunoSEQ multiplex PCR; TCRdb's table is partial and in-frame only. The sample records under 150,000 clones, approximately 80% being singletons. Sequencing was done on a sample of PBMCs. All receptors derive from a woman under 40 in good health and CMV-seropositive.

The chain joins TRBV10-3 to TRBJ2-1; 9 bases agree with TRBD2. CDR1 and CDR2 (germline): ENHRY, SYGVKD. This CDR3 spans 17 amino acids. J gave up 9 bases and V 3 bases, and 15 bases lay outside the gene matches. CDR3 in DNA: TGTGCCATCAGTGATAGCGGGAGTCGTAGGGACCGCGGTGAGCAGTTCTTC. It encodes CAISDSGSRRDRGEQFF.

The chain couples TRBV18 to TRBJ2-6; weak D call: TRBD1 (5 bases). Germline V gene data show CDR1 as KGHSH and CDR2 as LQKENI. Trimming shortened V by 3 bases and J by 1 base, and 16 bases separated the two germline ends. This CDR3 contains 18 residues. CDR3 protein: CASSPMAGLSSGANVLTF. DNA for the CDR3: TGTGCCAGCTCACCTATGGCAGGGTTATCATCTGGGGCCAACGTCCTGACTTTC. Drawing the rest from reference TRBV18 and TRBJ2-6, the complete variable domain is NAGVMQNPRHLVRRRGQEARLRCSPMKGHSHVYWYRQLPEEGLKFMVYLQKENIIDESGMPKERFSAEFPKEGPSILRIQQVVRGDSAAYFCASSPMAGLSSGANVLTFGAGSRLTVL.

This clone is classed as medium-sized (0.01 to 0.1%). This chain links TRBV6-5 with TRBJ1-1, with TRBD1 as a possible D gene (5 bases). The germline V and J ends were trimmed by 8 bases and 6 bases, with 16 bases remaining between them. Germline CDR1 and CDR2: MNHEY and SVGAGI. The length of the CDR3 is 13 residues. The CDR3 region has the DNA TGTGCCAGCGCACGCCAGGGTCGGGCTGAAGCTTTCTTT. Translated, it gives CASARQGRAEAFF.

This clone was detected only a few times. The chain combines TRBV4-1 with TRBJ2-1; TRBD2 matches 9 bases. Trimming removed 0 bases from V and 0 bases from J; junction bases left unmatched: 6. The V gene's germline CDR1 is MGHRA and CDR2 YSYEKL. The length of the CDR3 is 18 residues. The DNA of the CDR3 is TGCGCCAGCAGCCAAGATTGGCGCGGGGGGGCCTCCTACAATGAGCAGTTCTTC. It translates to CASSQDWRGGASYNEQFF.

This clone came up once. The CDR3 here is CATSSLTAGYTF. The CDR3 DNA reads as TGTGCCACCAGCTCCTTGACAGCGGGCTACACCTTC. This chain links TRBV15 with TRBJ1-2, with D perhaps matching TRBD1 (5 bases). Germline-derived CDR1 and CDR2 are LNHNV and YYDKDF (reference sequence). The CDR3 runs 12 residues. V lost 5 bases and J lost 8, with 12 bases in between.

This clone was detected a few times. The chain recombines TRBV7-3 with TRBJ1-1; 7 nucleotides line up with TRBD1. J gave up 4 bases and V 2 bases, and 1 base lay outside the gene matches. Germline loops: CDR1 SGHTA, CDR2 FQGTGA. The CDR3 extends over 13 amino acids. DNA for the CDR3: TGTGCCAGCAGCTTAGAGGGGGCCACTGAAGCTTTCTTT. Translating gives CASSLEGATEAFF.

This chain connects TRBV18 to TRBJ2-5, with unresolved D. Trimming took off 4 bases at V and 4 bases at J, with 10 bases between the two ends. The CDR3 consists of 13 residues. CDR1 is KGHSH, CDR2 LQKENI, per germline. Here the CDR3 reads CASSQLVLETQYF. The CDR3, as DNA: TGTGCCAGCTCACAGCTAGTTTTAGAGACCCAGTACTTC.